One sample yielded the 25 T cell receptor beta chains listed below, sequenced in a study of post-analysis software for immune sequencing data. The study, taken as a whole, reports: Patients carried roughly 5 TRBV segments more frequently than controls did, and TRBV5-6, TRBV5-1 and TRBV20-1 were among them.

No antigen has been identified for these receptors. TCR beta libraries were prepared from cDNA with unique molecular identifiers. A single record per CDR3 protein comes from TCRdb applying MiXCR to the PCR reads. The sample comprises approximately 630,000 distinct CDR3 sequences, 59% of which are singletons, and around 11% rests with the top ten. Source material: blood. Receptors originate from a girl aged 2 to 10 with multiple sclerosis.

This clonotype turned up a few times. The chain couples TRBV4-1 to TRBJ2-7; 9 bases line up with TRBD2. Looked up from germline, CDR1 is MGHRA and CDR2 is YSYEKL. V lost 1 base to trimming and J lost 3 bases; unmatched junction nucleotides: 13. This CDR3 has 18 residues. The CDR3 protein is CASSQGGSAGGSNYEQYF. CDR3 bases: TGCGCCAGCAGCCAAGGAGGATCGGCGGGAGGGTCCAACTACGAGCAGTACTTC.

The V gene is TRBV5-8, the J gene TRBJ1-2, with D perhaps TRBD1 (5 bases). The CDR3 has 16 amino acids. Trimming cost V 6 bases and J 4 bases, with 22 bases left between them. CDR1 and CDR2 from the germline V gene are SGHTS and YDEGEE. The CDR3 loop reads CASTLLGGDLFYGYTF. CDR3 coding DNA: TGTGCCAGCACCCTTTTGGGGGGAGACCTTTTCTATGGCTACACCTTC.

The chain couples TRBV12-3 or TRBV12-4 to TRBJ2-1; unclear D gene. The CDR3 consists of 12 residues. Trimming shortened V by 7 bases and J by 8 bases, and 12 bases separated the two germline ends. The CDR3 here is CASTLGVDEQFF. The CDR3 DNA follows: TGTGCCAGCACCTTAGGCGTGGATGAGCAGTTCTTC.

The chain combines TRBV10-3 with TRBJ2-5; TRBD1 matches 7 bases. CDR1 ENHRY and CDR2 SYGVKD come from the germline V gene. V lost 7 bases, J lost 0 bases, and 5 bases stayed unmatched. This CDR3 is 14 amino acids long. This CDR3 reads CAIILTGHQETQYF. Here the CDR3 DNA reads TGTGCCATCATCCTGACAGGGCACCAAGAGACCCAGTACTTC.

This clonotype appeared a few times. The CDR3 nucleotides read TGTGCCAGCAGCCGAGCGGGAGCCAAAAACATTCAGTACTTC. This sequence encodes CASSRAGAKNIQYF. The chain joins TRBV12-3 or TRBV12-4 to TRBJ2-4, with D maybe TRBD2 (6 bases). This CDR3 has 14 residues. Trimming stripped 6 bases from V and 0 bases from J, with 9 bases between.

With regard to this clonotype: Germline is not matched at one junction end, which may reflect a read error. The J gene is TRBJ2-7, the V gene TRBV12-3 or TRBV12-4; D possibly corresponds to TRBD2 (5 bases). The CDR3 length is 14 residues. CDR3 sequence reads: CASSWTGGHYERYF. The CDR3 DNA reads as TGTGCCAGCAGCTGGACTGGCGGCCACTACGAGCGGTACTTC.

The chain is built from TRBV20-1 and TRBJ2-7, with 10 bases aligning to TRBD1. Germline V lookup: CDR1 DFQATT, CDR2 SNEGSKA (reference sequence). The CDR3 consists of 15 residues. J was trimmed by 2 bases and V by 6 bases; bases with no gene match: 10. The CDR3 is CSASRMGQGTYEQYF. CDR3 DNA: TGCAGTGCGAGCCGAATGGGACAGGGGACCTACGAGCAGTACTTC.

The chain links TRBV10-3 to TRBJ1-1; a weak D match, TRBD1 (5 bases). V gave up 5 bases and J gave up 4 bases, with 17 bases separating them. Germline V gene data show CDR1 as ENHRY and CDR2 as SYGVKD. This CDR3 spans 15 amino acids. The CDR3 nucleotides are TGTGCCATCAGTAACACCAAAGGGACGGGCACTGAAGCTTTCTTT. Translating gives CAISNTKGTGTEAFF.

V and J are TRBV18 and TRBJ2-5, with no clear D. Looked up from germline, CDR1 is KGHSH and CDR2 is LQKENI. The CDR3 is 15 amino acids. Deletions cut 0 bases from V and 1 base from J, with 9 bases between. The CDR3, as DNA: TGTGCCAGCTCACCACCCGGCCAGGCCCAAGAGACCCAGTACTTC. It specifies CASSPPGQAQETQYF.

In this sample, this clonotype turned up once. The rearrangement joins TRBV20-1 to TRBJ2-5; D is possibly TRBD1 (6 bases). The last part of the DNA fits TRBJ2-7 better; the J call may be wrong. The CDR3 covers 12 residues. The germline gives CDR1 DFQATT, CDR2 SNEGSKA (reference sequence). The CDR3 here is CSASLDRHEQYF. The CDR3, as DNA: TGCAGTGCTTCCTTGGACAGACACGAGCAGTACTTC.

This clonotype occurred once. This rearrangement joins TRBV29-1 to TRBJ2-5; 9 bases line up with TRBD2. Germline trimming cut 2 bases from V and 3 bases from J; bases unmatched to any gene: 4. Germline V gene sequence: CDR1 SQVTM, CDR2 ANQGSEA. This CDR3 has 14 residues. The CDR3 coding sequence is TGCAGCGTTGAACTCGGACTAGCGAAAGAGACCCAGTACTTC. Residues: CSVELGLAKETQYF.

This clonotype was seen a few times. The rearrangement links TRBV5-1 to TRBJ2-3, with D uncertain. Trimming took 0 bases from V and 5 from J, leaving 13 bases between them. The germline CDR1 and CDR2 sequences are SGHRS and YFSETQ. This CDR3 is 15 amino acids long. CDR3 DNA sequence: TGCGCCAGCAGCTTGGCCGACCAGCCCGGAGATACGCAGTATTTT. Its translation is CASSLADQPGDTQYF.

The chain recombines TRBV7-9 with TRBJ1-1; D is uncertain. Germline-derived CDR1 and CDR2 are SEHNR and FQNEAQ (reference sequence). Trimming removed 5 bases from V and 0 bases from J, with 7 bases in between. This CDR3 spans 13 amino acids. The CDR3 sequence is CASSAQMNTEAFF. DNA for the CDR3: TGTGCCAGCAGCGCACAGATGAACACTGAAGCTTTCTTT.

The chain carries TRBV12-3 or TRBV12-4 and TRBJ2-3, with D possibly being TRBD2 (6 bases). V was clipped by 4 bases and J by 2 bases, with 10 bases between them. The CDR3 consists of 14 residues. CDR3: CASSSRDPTDTQYF. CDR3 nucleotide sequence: TGTGCCAGCAGTTCGCGGGACCCCACAGATACGCAGTATTTT.

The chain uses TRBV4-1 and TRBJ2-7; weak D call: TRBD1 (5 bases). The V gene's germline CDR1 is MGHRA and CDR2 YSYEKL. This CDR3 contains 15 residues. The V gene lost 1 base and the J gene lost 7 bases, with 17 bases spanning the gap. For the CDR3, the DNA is TGCGCCAGCAGCCAAGCTACAGGTGGGGTTTTTGAGCAGTACTTC. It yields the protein CASSQATGGVFEQYF.

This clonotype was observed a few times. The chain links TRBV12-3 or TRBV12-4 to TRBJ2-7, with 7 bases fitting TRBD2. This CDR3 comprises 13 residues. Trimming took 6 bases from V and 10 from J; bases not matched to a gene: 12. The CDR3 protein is CASSFGSGETQYF. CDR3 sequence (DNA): TGTGCCAGCAGCTTTGGGAGCGGGGAAACCCAGTACTTC.

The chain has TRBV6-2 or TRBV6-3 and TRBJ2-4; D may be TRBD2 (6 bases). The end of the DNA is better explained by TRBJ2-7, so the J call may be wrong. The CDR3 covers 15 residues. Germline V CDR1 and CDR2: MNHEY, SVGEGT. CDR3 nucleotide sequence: TGTGCCAGCAGACTTCTTGGAGGGAGTTCCTACGAGCAGTACTTC. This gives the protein CASRLLGGSSYEQYF.

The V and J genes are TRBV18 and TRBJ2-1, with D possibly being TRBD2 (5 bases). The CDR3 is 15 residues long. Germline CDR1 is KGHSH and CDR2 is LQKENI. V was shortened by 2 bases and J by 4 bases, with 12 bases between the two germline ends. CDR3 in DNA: TGTGCCAGCTCACCAAGGCTAGCCCAATACAATGAGCAGTTCTTC. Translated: CASSPRLAQYNEQFF.

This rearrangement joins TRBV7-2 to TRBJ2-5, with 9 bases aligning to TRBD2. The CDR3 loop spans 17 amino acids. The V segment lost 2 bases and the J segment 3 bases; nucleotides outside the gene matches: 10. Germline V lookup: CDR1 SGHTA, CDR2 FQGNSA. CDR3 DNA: TGTGCCAGCAGCTTATCCCGCGGCGGGGGGGCTAAAGAGACCCAGTACTTC. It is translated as CASSLSRGGGAKETQYF. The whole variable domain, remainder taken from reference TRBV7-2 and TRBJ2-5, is GAGVSQSPSNKVTEKGKDVELRCDPISGHTALYWYRQSLGQGLEFLIYFQGNSAPDKSGLPSDRFSAERTGGSVSTLTIQRTQQEDSAVYLCASSLSRGGGAKETQYFGPGTRLLVL.

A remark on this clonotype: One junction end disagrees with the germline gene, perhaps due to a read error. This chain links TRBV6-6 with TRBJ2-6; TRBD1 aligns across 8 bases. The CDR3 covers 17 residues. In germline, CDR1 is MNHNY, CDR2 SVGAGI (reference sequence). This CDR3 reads CASSYSGQASGANVPTF. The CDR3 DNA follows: TGTGCCAGCAGTTACTCGGGACAGGCATCTGGGGCCAACGTCCCGACTTTC.

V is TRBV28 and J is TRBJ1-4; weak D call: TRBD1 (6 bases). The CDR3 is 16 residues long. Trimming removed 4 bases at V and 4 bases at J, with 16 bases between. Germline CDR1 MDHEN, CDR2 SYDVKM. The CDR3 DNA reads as TGTGCCAGCAGTTCGCTGGGGGCCCACGATAATGAAAAACTGTTTTTT. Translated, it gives CASSSLGAHDNEKLFF.

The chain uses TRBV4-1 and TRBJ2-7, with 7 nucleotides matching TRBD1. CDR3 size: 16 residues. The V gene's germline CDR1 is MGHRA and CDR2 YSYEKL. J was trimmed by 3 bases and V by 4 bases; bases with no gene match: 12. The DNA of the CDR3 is TGCGCCAGCAGCCGATGGTCCGACAGGGCTAGCTACGAGCAGTACTTC. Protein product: CASSRWSDRASYEQYF.

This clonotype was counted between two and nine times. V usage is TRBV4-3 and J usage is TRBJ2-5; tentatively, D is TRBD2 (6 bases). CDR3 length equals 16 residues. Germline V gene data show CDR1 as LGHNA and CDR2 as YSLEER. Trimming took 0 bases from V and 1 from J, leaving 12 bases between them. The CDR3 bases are TGCGCCAGCAGCCAAGAGCCGGCGGGGCCCCAAGAGACCCAGTACTTC. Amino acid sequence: CASSQEPAGPQETQYF.

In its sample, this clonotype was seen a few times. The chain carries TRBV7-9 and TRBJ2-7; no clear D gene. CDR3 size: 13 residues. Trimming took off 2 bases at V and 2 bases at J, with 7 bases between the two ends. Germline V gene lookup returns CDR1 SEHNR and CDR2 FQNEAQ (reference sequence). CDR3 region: CASSLSETYEQYF. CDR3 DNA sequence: TGTGCCAGCAGCTTAAGCGAGACCTACGAGCAGTACTTC. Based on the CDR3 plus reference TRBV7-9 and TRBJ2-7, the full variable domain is DTGVSQNPRHKITKRGQNVTFRCDPISEHNRLYWYRQTLGQGPEFLTYFQNEAQLEKSRLLSDRFSAERPKGSFSTLEIQRTEQGDSAMYLCASSLSETYEQYFGPGTRLTVT.

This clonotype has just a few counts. The CDR3 nucleotides read TGTGCCAGCAACCTAGGCGGGGGGGCCGTAGAGACCCAGTACTTC. It specifies CASNLGGGAVETQYF. The chain has TRBV6-2 or TRBV6-3 and TRBJ2-5; 9 bases match TRBD2. CDR1 is MNHEY, CDR2 SVGEGT, per germline. The CDR3 is 15 amino acids. V lost 7 bases, J lost 4 bases, and 10 bases stayed unmatched.